This is a list of T cell receptor beta chains from one sample in a study of CD8 T cells in ankylosing spondylitis. TCRdb fed the 5' RACE reads into MiXCR, producing one record per CDR3 protein. The sample contains roughly 160,000 distinct CDR3 sequences, 9.8% of which appear only once. The source material was blood, either unsorted or a sorted T cell fraction (not recorded which). All receptors derive from a female donor with ankylosing spondylitis or in good health (not recorded which). The CDR3 runs from the conserved cysteine through the conserved F or W. A D gene is named only where the DNA matches it firmly. Clone size is stated in some rows and not others, as once, few, many or a class when expanded.

d_call	clone_size	j_call	v_call	cdr3_nt	cdr3_aa
TRBD2	many	TRBJ2-2	TRBV5-1	TGCGCCAGCAGCTCTAGCGGTGGCGGGGAGCTGTTTTTT	CASSSSGGGELFF
TRBD2	few	TRBJ2-1	TRBV7-6	TGTGCCAGCAGCGGACTAGCGGGAGTAGGGGGCTCCTACAATGAGCAGTTCTTC	CASSGLAGVGGSYNEQFF
NA	few	TRBJ2-2	TRBV27	TGTGCCAGCAGACTAGTATCTGGGGAGCTGTTTTTT	CASRLVSGELFF
NA	NA	TRBJ1-2	TRBV7-9	TGTGCCAGCGAACGGGTACATGGCTACACCTTC	CASERVHGYTF
TRBD1	few	TRBJ2-2	TRBV4-3	TGCGCCAGCAGCCAAGAAGGCGACAGGGGGGGCGGGGAGCTGTTTTTT	CASSQEGDRGGGELFF
TRBD2	few	TRBJ2-1	TRBV24-1	TGTGCCACCAGTGATCGGACTAGCGGGAGGGCTCGTTGGTCCTACAATGAGCAGTTCTTC	CATSDRTSGRARWSYNEQFF
NA	NA	TRBJ2-1	TRBV24-1	TGTGCCACCAGTGATCCCGGGACCCCACGAGAGCAGTTCTTC	CATSDPGTPREQFF
NA	once	TRBJ2-2	TRBV20-1	TGCAGTGCTAGAGATGGGGCGGGACGGGATAACACCGGGGAGCTGTTTTTT	CSARDGAGRDNTGELFF
NA	NA	TRBJ2-7	TRBV27	TGTGCCAGCAGATCTCCCGCCATGAGCTCCTACGAGCAGTACTTC	CASRSPAMSSYEQYF
TRBD1	few	TRBJ1-2	TRBV12-3/TRBV12-4	TGTGCCAGCAGCGTCGGACAGGGAGGCTATGGCTACACCTTC	CASSVGQGGYGYTF
TRBD2	few	TRBJ2-5	TRBV11-2	TGTGCCAGCAGCTTCCCTAGCGGGAGTGGCGAGACCCAGTACTTC	CASSFPSGSGETQYF
NA	few	TRBJ2-1	TRBV4-1	TGCGCCAGCAGCCAAGCCGTCAATGAGCAGTTCTTC	CASSQAVNEQFF
TRBD2	few	TRBJ2-1	TRBV9	TGTGCCAGCAGCTGGGGGGGGGAGATCAATGAGCAGTTCTTC	CASSWGGEINEQFF
TRBD2	NA	TRBJ2-7	TRBV6-2/TRBV6-3	TGTGCCAGCAGACCTACGGGACTAGCGGGTCGTTACGAGCAGTACTTC	CASRPTGLAGRYEQYF
NA	many	TRBJ2-7	TRBV2	TGTGCCAGCAGTGAAGCTGTCGGCTCCTACGAGCAGTACTTC	CASSEAVGSYEQYF
TRBD2	NA	TRBJ2-1	TRBV20-1	TGCAGTGCTTCCGGGACTAGCGGTCACAATGAGCAGTTCTTC	CSASGTSGHNEQFF
NA	few	TRBJ2-5	TRBV7-9	TGTGCCAGCAGCCCCAGGGATTGGAAAGAGACCCAGTACTTC	CASSPRDWKETQYF
NA	NA	TRBJ2-3	TRBV4-3	TGCGCCAGCAGCCTTTGGGGGGAAGATACGCAGTATTTT	CASSLWGEDTQYF
TRBD1	many	TRBJ1-1	TRBV20-1	TGCAGTGCTAGTCTCAGGGGGGGCACTGAAGCTTTCTTT	CSASLRGGTEAFF
NA	few	TRBJ2-7	TRBV27	TGTGCCAGCAGTTCAGGTGGTGACGAGCAGTACTTC	CASSSGGDEQYF
NA	NA	TRBJ2-3	TRBV11-2	TGTGCCAGCAGCTTCGCTTTCGAGGACAGAAGCACAGATACGCAGTATTTT	CASSFAFEDRSTDTQYF
NA	NA	TRBJ1-2	TRBV4-3	TGCGCCAGCAGCCAAGATCTGGATGCCAGAAATGGCTACACCTTC	CASSQDLDARNGYTF
NA	few	TRBJ2-1	TRBV4-1	TGCGCCAGCAGCCAAGACAGGCCTTCCTACAATGAGCAGTTCTTC	CASSQDRPSYNEQFF
TRBD1	many	TRBJ2-1	TRBV24-1	TGTGCCACCAGGGGACAGGGAAGAGATGAGCAGTTCTTC	CATRGQGRDEQFF
NA	few	TRBJ2-5	TRBV28	TGTGCCAGCAGAGACAGGCTGGGCCGCGAGACCCAGTACTTC	CASRDRLGRETQYF
NA	NA	TRBJ2-1	TRBV30	TGTGCCTGGAGTGTGCAGGCAAACAATGAGCAGTTCTTC	CAWSVQANNEQFF
TRBD2	few	TRBJ2-3	TRBV20-1	TGCAGTGCTAGTCTCGATCTAGCGGGAGAGAGCACAGATACGCAGTATTTT	CSASLDLAGESTDTQYF
TRBD1	NA	TRBJ1-2	TRBV7-2	TGTGCCAGCAGCGGAAAAGGACAGGAACCGTTCACTATTGGCTACACCTTC	CASSGKGQEPFTIGYTF
NA	many	TRBJ1-1	TRBV4-3	TGCGCCAGCAGCCAAGATTGGGGGGAGAACACTGAAGCTTTCTTT	CASSQDWGENTEAFF
NA	NA	TRBJ1-2	TRBV19	TGTGCCAACGATAATTGGCAGGGGATCAAGGATGGCTACACCTTC	CANDNWQGIKDGYTF
NA	few	TRBJ2-5	TRBV3-1	TGTGCCAGCAGCCAAGATCTGGAGACCCAGTACTTC	CASSQDLETQYF
TRBD2	NA	TRBJ2-5	TRBV20-1	TGCAGTGCTAGACGGACTAGCGGGAGGTTGGAGACCCAGTACTTC	CSARRTSGRLETQYF
NA	few	TRBJ2-5	TRBV2	TGTGCCAGCAGTGTATATAAAGCGGCTCAAGAGACCCAGTACTTC	CASSVYKAAQETQYF
NA	NA	TRBJ2-6	TRBV7-8	TGTGCCAGCAGCCCGGACCGAACTGGGGCCAGCGTCCTGACTTTC	CASSPDRTGASVLTF
TRBD2	NA	TRBJ2-1	TRBV20-1	TGCAGTGCTAGAGATAGGAAACTAGCGGGAGCTGAGCAGTTCTTC	CSARDRKLAGAEQFF
TRBD1	NA	TRBJ2-5	TRBV28	TGTGCCAGCAGTTTCGGTCCCCTCGACAGGGTTGAGACCCAGTACTTC	CASSFGPLDRVETQYF
NA	many	TRBJ1-1	TRBV9	TGTGCCAGCAGCCTGGGGGGTCGCATGAACACTGAAGCTTTCTTT	CASSLGGRMNTEAFF
TRBD1	few	TRBJ2-7	TRBV27	TGTGCCAGCAGTTTATCCAGGGGGCCCTACGAGCAGTACTTC	CASSLSRGPYEQYF
NA	many	TRBJ2-7	TRBV7-2	TGTGCCAGCAGCTTACGTCGACCGCGCCTGACCTCCTACGAGCAGTACTTC	CASSLRRPRLTSYEQYF
NA	NA	TRBJ2-1	TRBV6-5	TGTGCCAGCAGTTACTCAGGAGGCTCCTACAATGAGCAGTTCTTC	CASSYSGGSYNEQFF
TRBD1	few	TRBJ2-1	TRBV10-1	TGCGCCAACAAAGCAGGGGGTGACTACAATGAGCAGTTCTTC	CANKAGGDYNEQFF
NA	many	TRBJ1-1	TRBV7-2	TGTGCCAGCAGACACAACAGTGAAGCTTTCTTT	CASRHNSEAFF
TRBD2	many	TRBJ2-7	TRBV5-1	TGCGCCAGCAGCGACCGGGACTATTCATACGAGCAGTACTTC	CASSDRDYSYEQYF
NA	NA	TRBJ2-7	TRBV20-1	TGCAGTGCTAGGAGTGAGGGGATTGACTACGAGCAGTACTTC	CSARSEGIDYEQYF
TRBD1	NA	TRBJ2-1	TRBV9	TGTGCCAGCAGCGAGGGGACAGGAGGGAATGAGCAGTTCTTC	CASSEGTGGNEQFF
NA	NA	TRBJ2-7	TRBV7-7	TGTGCTAGCAGCTTTTCCCTAGGGAACGAGCAGTACTTC	CASSFSLGNEQYF
NA	NA	TRBJ1-1	TRBV5-5	TGTGCCAGCAGCTTGGCTCTTTGGGGGGACACTGAAGCTTTCTTT	CASSLALWGDTEAFF
TRBD1	few	TRBJ1-5	TRBV24-1	TGTGCCACCAGTGAATCCGGGACAGATTTTTATAGCAATCAGCCCCAGCATTTT	CATSESGTDFYSNQPQHF
NA	many	TRBJ2-1	TRBV7-6	TGTGCCAGCAGCTTAGAGGGAGGGGGGGAGCAGTTCTTC	CASSLEGGGEQFF
TRBD1	NA	TRBJ1-5	TRBV27	TGTGCCAGCAGTATCTACAGGGGACATCAGCCCCAGCATTTT	CASSIYRGHQPQHF